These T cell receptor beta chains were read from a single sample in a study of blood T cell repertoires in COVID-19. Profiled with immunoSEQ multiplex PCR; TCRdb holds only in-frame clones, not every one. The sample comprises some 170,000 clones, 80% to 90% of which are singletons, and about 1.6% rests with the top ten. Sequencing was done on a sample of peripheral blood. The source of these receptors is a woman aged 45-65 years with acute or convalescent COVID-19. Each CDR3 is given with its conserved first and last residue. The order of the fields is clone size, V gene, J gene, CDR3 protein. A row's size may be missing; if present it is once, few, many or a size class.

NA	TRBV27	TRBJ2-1	CASSSRADNEQFF
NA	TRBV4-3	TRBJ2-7	CASSLTTDTSYEQYF
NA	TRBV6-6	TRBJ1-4	CASSYASATNEKLFF
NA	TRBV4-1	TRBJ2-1	CASSHWANNEQFF
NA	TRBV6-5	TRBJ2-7	CASSKGHVDEQYF
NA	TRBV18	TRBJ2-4	CASSPGQGAKNIQYF
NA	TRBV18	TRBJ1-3	CASSPPGQVSSGNTIYF
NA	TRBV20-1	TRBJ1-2	CSAPSPTVFTF
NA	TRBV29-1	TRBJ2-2	CSVGIAGRTGELFF
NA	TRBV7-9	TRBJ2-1	CASSGLAGGPNEQFF
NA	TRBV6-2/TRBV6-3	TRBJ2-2	CASSYSGSETGELFF
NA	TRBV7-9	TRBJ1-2	CASSLERLQGGYGYTF
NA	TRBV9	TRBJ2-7	CASSVSGSPF
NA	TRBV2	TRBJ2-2	CASSVGTANTGELFF
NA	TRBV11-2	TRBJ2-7	CASSVNEDEQYF
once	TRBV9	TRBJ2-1	CASSVAPSSYNEQFF
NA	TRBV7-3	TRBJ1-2	CASAKGPDYGYTF
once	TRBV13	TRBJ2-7	CASSFQGAGEQYF
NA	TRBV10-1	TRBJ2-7	CASSESTSGSYEQYF
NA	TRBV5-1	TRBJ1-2	CASSRDSNYGYTF
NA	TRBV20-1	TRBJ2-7	CSASKGQTYEQYF
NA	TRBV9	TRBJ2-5	CASSVGNSGGAFKETQYF
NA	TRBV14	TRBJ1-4	CASSPGGGPVYNEKLFF
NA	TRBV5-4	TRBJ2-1	CASSRDSGGLSYNEQFF
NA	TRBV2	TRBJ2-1	CASRLSVGQQYNEQFF
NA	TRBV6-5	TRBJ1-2	CASSYWGQGPNYGYTF
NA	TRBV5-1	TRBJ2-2	CASSLMGARTGELFF
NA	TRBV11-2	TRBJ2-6	CASVRDRRISGANVLTF
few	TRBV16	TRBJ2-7	CASSRTSGTSSYEQYF
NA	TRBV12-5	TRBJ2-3	CASGSTGLGGTDTQYF
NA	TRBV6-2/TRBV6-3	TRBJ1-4	CASSSPARRNEKLFF
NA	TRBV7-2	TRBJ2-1	CASSLEAREWDEQFF
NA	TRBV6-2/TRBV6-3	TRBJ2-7	CASSPMTGGGYEQYF
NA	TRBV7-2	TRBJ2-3	CASSLAIPSGGEDTQYF
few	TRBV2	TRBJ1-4	CASSVGDGRYEKLFF
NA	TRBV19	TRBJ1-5	CASSMGQGSKSNQPQHF
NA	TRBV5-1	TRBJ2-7	CASSFDGSHGNEQYF